The text below deals with one T cell receptor beta chain. This clonotype showed up many times. The specificity of this receptor is unknown. The sample holds no much larger clone one base away, and base qualities are not on file. To prepare the library, RT-PCR was applied. TCRdb records Illumina HiSeq 2500 as the sequencer. TCRdb itself trimmed the public reads at Q25 with fastp, ran MiXCR and retained productive beta chains. Under each unique CDR3 protein, matching rows form one entry showing the most common genes and DNA. The sample contains 450,000 to 700,000 distinct CDR3 sequences, roughly 15% of them found a single time. The ten largest make up 8.5% to 14% of the sample. This sample is drawn from a study of response to subunit inactivated influenza vaccine (dated by TCRdb to the late 2010s). About the investigation overall: To follow how T cells responded to a trivalent subunit inactivated influenza vaccine, the researchers relied on deep quantitative profiling of the T cell receptor repertoire. The full study reports these points: According to the authors, only a limited number of new T cells may be recruited by each seasonal influenza vaccination.

The sample consisted of PBMCs from blood, taken 12 days after vaccination. The sequence was obtained from a man in his fifties who received an inactivated influenza vaccine. Donor details come from another sample of the same person, matched by shared clones.

The sequence in DNA is TGTGCCAGCAGTTTAGCGGGTCAGGGCTTTTACAATGAGCAGTTCTTC. It translates to CASSLAGQGFYNEQFF. The chain is made from TRBV12-3 or TRBV12-4 and TRBJ2-1, with TRBD1 as a weak D call on 5 bases. The germline ends are 13 bases apart after V is trimmed by 0 bases and J by 4 bases. From the cysteine through the phenylalanine, the CDR3 covers 16 amino acids. The CDR3 DNA has 48 bases and is translated from base 1.